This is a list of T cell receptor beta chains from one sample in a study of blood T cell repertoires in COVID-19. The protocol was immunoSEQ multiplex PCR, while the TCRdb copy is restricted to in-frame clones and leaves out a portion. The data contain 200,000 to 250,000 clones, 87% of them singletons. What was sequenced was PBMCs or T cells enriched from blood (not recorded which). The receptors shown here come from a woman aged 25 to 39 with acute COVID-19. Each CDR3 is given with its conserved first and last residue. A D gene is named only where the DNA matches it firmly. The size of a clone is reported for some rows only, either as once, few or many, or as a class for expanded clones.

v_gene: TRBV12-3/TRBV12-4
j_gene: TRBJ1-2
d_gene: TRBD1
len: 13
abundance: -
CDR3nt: TGTGCCAGCAGTTCACAGGGGAACTATGGCTACACCTTC
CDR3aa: CASSSQGNYGYTF

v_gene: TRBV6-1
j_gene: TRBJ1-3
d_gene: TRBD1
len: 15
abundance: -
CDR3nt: TGTGCCAGCAGTGAAGACAGGGGGGCTGGAAACACCATATATTTT
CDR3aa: CASSEDRGAGNTIYF

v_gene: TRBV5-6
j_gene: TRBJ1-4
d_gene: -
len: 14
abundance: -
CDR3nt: TGTGCCAGCAGCACAGTAAGGATTAATGAAAAACTGTTTTTT
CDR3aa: CASSTVRINEKLFF

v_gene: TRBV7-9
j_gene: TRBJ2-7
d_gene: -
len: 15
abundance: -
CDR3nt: TGTGCCAGCAGCTTGGCCCGGACATATACCTACGAGCAGTACTTC
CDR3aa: CASSLARTYTYEQYF

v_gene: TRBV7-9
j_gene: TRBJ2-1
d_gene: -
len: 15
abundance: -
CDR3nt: TGTGCCAGCAGCTTGAGGACAGAGATTTACAATGAGCAGTTCTTC
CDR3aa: CASSLRTEIYNEQFF

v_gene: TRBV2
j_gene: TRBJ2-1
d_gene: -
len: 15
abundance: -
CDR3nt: TGTGCCAGCAGTGTAATGGCACAGTTTAGTAATGAGCAGTTCTTC
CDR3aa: CASSVMAQFSNEQFF

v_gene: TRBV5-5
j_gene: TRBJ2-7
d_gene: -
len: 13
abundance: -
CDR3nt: TGTGCCAGCAGCCAAGACATTTACTACGAGCAGTACTTC
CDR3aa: CASSQDIYYEQYF

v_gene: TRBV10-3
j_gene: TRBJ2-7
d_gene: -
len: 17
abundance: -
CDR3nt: TGTGCCATCTGGGGTGGGGGCGTGGCGCAGGGGAACTACGAGCAGTACTTC
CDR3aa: CAIWGGGVAQGNYEQYF

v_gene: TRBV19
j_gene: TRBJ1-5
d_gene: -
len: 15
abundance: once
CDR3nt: TGTGCCAGTAGTATGATCATTTATCAGAATCAGCCCCAGCATTTT
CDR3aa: CASSMIIYQNQPQHF

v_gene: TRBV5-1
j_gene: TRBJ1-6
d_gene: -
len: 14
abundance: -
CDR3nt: TGCGCCAGCAGCTTGGACAGGGCCCATTCACCCCTCCACTTT
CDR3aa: CASSLDRAHSPLHF

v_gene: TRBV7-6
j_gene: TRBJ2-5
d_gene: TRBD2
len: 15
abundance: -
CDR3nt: TGTGCCAGCAGCGCCAACCGACTAGCCACAGAGACCCAGTACTTC
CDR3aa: CASSANRLATETQYF

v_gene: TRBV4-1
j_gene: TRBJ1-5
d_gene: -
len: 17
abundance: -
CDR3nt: TGCGCCAGCAGCCAAGAAGGGAGCCTCTATAGCAATCAGCCCCAGCATTTT
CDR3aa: CASSQEGSLYSNQPQHF

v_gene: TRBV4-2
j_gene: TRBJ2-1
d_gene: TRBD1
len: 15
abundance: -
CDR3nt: TGTGCCAGCAGCACCACAGGGGGTGACTACAATGAGCAGTTCTTC
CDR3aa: CASSTTGGDYNEQFF

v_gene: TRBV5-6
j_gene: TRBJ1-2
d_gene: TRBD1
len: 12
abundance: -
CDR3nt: TGTGCCAGCAGTACAGGGGGTAGCGGCTACACCTTC
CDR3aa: CASSTGGSGYTF

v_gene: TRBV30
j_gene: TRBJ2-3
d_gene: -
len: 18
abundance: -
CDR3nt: TGTGCCTGGAGTGTAGACCTAGTCCTATCTGGGGCCACAGATACGCAGTATTTT
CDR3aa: CAWSVDLVLSGATDTQYF

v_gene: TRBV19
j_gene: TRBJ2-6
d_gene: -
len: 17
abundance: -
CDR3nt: TGTGCCAGTAGTATAGTGGGCATCGCCTCTGGGGCCAACGTCCTGACTTTC
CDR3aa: CASSIVGIASGANVLTF

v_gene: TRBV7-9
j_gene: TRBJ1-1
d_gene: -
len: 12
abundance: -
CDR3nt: TGTGCCAGCAGAAATAAAAACACTGAAGCTTTCTTT
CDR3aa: CASRNKNTEAFF

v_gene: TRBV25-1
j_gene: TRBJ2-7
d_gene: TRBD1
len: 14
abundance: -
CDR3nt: TGTGCCAGCAGAGGGACAGGGCTCTACAGTTCGGAGTACTTC
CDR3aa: CASRGTGLYSSEYF

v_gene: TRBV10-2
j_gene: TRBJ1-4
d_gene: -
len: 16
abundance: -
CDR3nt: TGCGCCAGCAGTGAGAATACAGCCGCAACTAATGAAAAACTGTTTTTT
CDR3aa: CASSENTAATNEKLFF

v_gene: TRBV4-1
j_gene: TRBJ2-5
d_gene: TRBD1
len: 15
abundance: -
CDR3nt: TGCGCCAGCACCCGAGGGGGCGGTGGTCAAGAGACCCAGTACTTC
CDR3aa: CASTRGGGGQETQYF

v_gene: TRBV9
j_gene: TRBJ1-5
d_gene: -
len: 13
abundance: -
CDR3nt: TGTGCCAGCTCCCAAGGGGTCAATCAGCCCCAGCATTTT
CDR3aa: CASSQGVNQPQHF

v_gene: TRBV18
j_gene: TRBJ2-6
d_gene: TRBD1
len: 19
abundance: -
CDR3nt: TGTGCCAGCTCACCCATTTACAACGACAGGGCTTCTGGGGCCAACGTCCTGACTTTC
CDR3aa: CASSPIYNDRASGANVLTF

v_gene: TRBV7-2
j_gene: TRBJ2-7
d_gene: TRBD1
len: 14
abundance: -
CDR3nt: TGTGCCAGCAGCCCGGGACAGCCAACCTACGAGCAGTACTTC
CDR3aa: CASSPGQPTYEQYF

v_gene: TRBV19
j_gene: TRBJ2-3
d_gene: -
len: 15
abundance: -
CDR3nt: TGTGCCAGTATGTGGCAGGGGGGCGGCACAGATACGCAGTATTTT
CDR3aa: CASMWQGGGTDTQYF

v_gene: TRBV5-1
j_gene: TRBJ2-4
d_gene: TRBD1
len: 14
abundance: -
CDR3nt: TGCGCCAGCAGCCCTCGACAGGGTTGGAACATTCAGTACTTC
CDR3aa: CASSPRQGWNIQYF

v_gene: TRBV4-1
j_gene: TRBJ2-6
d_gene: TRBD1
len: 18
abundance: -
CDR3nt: TGCGCCAGCAGCCAAGGAAGACAGGGGATTTTCTCAGCCAACGTCCTGACTTTC
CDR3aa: CASSQGRQGIFSANVLTF

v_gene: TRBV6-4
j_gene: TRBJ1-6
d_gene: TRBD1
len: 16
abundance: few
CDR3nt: TGTGCCAGCAGTGACTCCGCCGACAGGGTTAATTCACCCCTCCACTTT
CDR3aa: CASSDSADRVNSPLHF

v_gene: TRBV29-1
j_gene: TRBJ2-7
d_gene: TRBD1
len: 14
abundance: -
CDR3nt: TGCAGCGTTGAAGGAGGGGACAGGGGTTACGAGCAGTACTTC
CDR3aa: CSVEGGDRGYEQYF

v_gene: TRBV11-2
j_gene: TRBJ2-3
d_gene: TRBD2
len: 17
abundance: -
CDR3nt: TGTGCCAGCAGCCGCGGGACTAGCGGGGGGATGACAGATACGCAGTATTTT
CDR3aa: CASSRGTSGGMTDTQYF

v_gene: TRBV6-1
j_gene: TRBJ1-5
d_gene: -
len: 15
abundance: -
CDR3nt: TGTGCCAGCAGTGAATTCCAGGGTAAAAATCAGCCCCAGCATTTT
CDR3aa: CASSEFQGKNQPQHF

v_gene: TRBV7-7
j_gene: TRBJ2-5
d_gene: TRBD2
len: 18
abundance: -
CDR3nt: TGTGCTAGCAGCGACGGGGCTAGCGGGGGGGGAAATCAAGAGACCCAGTACTTC
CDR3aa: CASSDGASGGGNQETQYF

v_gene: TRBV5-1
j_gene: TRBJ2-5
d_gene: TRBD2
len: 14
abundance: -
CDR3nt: TGCGCCAGCAGCTTGGCCCCCGGGGGGGAGACCCAGTACTTC
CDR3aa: CASSLAPGGETQYF

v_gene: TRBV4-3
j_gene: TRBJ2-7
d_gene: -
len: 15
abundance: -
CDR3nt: TGCGCCAGCAGCCAGCGTCCGACGGGAGCCTACGAGCAGTACTTC
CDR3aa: CASSQRPTGAYEQYF

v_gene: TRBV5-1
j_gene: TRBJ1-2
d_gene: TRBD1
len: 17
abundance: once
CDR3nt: TGCGCCAGCAGCCCGGCCCTGGGGCAGGGGGCGGTAAATGGCTACACCTTC
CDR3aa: CASSPALGQGAVNGYTF

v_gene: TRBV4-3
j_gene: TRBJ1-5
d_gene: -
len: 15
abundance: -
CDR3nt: TGCGCCAGCAGCCAAGGCAGGGGACGAAATCAGCCCCAGCATTTT
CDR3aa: CASSQGRGRNQPQHF

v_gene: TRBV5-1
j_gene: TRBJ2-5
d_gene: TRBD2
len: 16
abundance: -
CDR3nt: TGCGCCAGCAGCTTGACTAGCGGGGGGTACCAAGAGACCCAGTACTTC
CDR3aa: CASSLTSGGYQETQYF